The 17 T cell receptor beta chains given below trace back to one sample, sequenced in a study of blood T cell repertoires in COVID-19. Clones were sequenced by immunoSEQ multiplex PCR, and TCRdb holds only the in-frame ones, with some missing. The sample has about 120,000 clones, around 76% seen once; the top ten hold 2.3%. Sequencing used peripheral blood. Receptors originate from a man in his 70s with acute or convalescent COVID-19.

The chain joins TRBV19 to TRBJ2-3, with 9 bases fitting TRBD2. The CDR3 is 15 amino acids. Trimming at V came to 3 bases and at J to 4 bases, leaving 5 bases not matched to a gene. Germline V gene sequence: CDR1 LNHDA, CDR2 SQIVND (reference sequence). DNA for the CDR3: TGTGCCAGTAGTATCCCGCGGGGGGGTGCAGATACGCAGTATTTT. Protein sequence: CASSIPRGGADTQYF.

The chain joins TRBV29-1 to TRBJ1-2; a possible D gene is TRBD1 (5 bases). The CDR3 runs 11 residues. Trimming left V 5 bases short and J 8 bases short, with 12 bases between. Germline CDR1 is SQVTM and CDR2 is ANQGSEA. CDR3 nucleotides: TGCAGCGTTCTCGGGGGGGGAGGCTACACCTTC. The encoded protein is CSVLGGGGYTF.

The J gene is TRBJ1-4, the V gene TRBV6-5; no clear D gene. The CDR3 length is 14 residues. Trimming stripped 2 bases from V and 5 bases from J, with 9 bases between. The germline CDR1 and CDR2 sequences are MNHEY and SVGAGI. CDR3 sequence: CASSYRGSNEKLFF. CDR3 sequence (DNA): TGTGCCAGCAGTTACAGAGGCAGCAATGAAAAACTGTTTTTT.

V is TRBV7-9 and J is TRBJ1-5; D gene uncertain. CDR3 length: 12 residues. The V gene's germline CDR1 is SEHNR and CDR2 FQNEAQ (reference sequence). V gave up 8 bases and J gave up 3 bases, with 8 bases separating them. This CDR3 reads CASGQDNQPQHF. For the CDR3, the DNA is TGTGCCAGCGGGCAGGACAATCAGCCCCAGCATTTT. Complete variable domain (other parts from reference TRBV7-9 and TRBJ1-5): DTGVSQNPRHKITKRGQNVTFRCDPISEHNRLYWYRQTLGQGPEFLTYFQNEAQLEKSRLLSDRFSAERPKGSFSTLEIQRTEQGDSAMYLCASGQDNQPQHFGDGTRLSIL.

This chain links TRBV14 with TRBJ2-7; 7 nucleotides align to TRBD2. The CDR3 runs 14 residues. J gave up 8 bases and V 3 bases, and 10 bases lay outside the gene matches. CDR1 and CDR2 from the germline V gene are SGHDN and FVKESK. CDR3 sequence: CASSHPTLREKQYF. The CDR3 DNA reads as TGTGCCAGCAGCCACCCCACACTGCGGGAGAAGCAGTACTTC.

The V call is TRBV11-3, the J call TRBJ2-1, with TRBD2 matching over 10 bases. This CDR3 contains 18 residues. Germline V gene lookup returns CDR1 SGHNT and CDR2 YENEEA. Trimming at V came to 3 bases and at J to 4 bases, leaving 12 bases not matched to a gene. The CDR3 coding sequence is TGTGCCAGCAGCTTCGAGAGCGGGGGGGCCGGGTTTTACAATGAGCAGTTCTTC. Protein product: CASSFESGGAGFYNEQFF.

CDR3 nucleotides: TGCGCCAGCAGCCCATTCGGGACAGTGGCTTCACCCCTCCACTTT. This encodes CASSPFGTVASPLHF. V and J are TRBV4-1 and TRBJ1-6; TRBD1 matches at 7 bases. The CDR3 length is 15 residues. Germline CDR1 is MGHRA and CDR2 is YSYEKL. V shed 4 bases and J 9 bases; nucleotides not matched to a gene: 9.

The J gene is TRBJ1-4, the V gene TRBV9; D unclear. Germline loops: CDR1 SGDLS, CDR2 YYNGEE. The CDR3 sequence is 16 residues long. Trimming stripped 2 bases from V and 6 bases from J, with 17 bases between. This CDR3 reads CASSVGTRSRDEKLFF. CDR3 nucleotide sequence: TGTGCCAGCAGCGTCGGCACTCGCTCTCGGGATGAAAAACTGTTTTTT.

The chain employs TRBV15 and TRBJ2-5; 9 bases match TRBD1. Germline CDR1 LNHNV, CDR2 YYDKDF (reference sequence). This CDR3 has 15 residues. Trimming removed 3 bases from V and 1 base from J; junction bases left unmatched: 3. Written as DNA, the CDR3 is TGTGCCACCAGCAGGGGGACAGGGCCCCAAGAGACCCAGTACTTC. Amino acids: CATSRGTGPQETQYF. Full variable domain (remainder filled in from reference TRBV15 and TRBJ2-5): DAMVIQNPRYQVTQFGKPVTLSCSQTLNHNVMYWYQQKSSQAPKLLFHYYDKDFNNEADTPDNFQSRRPNTSFCFLDIRSPGLGDTAMYLCATSRGTGPQETQYFGPGTRLLVL.

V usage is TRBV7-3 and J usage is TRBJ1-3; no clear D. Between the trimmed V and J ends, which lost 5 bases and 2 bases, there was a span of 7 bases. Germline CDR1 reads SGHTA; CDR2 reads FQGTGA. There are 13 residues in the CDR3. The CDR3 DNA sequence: TGTGCCAGCAGCACCAACACTGGAAACACCATATATTTT. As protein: CASSTNTGNTIYF.

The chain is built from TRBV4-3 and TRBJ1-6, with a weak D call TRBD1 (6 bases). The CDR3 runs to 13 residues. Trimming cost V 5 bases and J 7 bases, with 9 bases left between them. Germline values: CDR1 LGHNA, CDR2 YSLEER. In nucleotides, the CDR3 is TGCGCCAGCAGCGGGGACACCAATTCACCCCTCCACTTT. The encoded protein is CASSGDTNSPLHF.

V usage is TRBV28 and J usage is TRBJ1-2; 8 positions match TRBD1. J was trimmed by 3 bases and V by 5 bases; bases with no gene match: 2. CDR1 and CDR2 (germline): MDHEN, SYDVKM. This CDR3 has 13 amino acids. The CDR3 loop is CASSPGQDYGYTF. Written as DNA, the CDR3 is TGTGCCAGCAGTCCGGGACAGGACTATGGCTACACCTTC.

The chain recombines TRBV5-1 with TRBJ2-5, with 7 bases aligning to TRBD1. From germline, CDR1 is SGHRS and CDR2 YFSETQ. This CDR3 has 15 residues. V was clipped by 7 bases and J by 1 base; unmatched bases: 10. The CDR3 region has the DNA TGCGCCAGCTACCTCGGACAGGTCTCCCAAGAGACCCAGTACTTC. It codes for CASYLGQVSQETQYF. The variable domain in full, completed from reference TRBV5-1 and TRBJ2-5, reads KAGVTQTPRYLIKTRGQQVTLSCSPISGHRSVSWYQQTPGQGLQFLFEYFSETQRNKGNFPGRFSGRQFSNSRSEMNVSTLELGDSALYLCASYLGQVSQETQYFGPGTRLLVL.

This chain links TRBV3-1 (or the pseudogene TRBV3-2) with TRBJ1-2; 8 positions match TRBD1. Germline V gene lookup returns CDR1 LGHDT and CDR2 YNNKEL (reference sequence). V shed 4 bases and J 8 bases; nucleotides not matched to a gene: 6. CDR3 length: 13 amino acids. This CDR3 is CASSPGQGLGYTF. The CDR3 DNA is TGTGCCAGCAGCCCAGGACAGGGTTTGGGCTACACCTTC.

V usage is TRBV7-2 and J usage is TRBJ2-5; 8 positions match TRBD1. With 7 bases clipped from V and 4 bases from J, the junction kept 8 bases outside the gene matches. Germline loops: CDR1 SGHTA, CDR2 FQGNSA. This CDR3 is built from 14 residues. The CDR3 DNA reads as TGTGCCAGCACCTTCGGGACAGGAAGAGAGACCCAGTACTTC. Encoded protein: CASTFGTGRETQYF.

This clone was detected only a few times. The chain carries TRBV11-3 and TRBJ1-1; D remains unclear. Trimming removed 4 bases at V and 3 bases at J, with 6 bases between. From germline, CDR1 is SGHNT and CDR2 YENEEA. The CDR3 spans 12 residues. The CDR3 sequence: CASSYGDTEAFF. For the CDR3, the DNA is TGTGCCAGCAGCTACGGGGACACTGAAGCTTTCTTT.

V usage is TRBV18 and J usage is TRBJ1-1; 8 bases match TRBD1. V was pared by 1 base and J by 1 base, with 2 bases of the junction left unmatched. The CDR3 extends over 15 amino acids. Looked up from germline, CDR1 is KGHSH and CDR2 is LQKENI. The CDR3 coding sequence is TGTGCCAGCTCACCACTACAGGGGGAGAACACTGAAGCTTTCTTT. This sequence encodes CASSPLQGENTEAFF.